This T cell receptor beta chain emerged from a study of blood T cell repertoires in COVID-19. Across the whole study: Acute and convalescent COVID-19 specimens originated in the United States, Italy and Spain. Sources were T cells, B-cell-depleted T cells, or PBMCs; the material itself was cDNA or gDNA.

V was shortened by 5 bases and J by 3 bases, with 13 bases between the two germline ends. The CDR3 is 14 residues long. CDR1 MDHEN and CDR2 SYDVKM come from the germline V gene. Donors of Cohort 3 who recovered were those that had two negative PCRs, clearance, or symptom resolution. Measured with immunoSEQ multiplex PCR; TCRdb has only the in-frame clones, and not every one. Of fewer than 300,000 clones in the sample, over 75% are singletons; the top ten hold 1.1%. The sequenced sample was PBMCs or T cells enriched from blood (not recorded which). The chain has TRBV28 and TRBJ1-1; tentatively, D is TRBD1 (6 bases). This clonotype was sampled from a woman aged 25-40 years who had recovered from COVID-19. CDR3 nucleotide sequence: TGTGCCAGCAGTCAACACCAGGGGCACACTGAAGCTTTCTTT. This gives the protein CASSQHQGHTEAFF.